These 20 T cell receptor beta chains share one sample of origin, sequenced in a study of beta chain features in type 1 diabetes. No antigen has been identified for these receptors. Study-wide points: There was a moderate but significant shortening of TCRB CDR3s in all four CD4+ subsets of Type 1 diabetes patients.

Expressed TCRB transcripts got sequenced, as all isolated RNA was reverse transcribed. Sequencing was performed with immunoSEQ multiplex PCR; in TCRdb, only in-frame clones are kept and a portion is missing. The table lists around 600,000 clones, around an eighth of them singletons. The sequenced material came from naive CD4+ T cells from blood. Receptor source: a young man with type 1 diabetes.

In this sample, this clone turned up a few times. J is TRBJ2-7 and V is TRBV23-1; the D gene is possibly TRBD1 (6 bases). TRBV23-1 is assigned to the ORF class and has an uncertain function. V was shortened by 3 bases and J by 3 bases, with 15 bases between the two germline ends. The length of the CDR3 is 15 residues. The CDR3: CASSHLSGQIYEQYF. Written as DNA, the CDR3 is TGCGCCAGCAGTCACTTGAGTGGACAGATCTACGAGCAGTACTTC.

The rearrangement joins TRBV18 to TRBJ1-4; D not resolved. V was shortened by 2 bases and J by 0 bases, with 10 bases between the two germline ends. The CDR3 has 16 residues. The germline gives CDR1 KGHSH, CDR2 LQKENI. CDR3 nucleotides: TGTGCCAGCTCACCAAACGAGATAACAACTAATGAAAAACTGTTTTTT. Encoded protein: CASSPNEITTNEKLFF.

The sample holds a few counts of this clone. The chain couples TRBV7-9 to TRBJ2-3, with D hard to call. The V end was cut by 3 bases, the J end by 5 bases, with 3 bases between. This CDR3 region has 11 residues. Germline CDR1 reads SEHNR; CDR2 reads FQNEAQ (reference sequence). CDR3 sequence: CASSLEDTQYF. As DNA, the CDR3 is TGTGCCAGCAGCTTGGAAGATACGCAGTATTTT. The full variable domain, rest sourced from reference TRBV7-9 and TRBJ2-3, is DTGVSQNPRHKITKRGQNVTFRCDPISEHNRLYWYRQTLGQGPEFLTYFQNEAQLEKSRLLSDRFSAERPKGSFSTLEIQRTEQGDSAMYLCASSLEDTQYFGPGTRLTVL.

This clone has more than one count but fewer than ten. V and J are TRBV29-1 and TRBJ2-3, with 8 positions matching TRBD1. Germline V gives CDR1 SQVTM, CDR2 ANQGSEA. This CDR3 has 13 amino acids. Unmatched junction bases numbered 9, after V lost 7 bases and J lost 6 bases. The CDR3 protein is CSGSVTGVDTQYF. In DNA, the CDR3 is TGCAGCGGCAGCGTGACAGGGGTGGATACGCAGTATTTT.

CDR3 region: CASSLGLAMGADTQYF. DNA for the CDR3: TGTGCCAGCAGCTTGGGACTAGCGATGGGGGCGGATACGCAGTATTTT. This chain joins TRBV7-2 and TRBJ2-3, with 10 bases lining up with TRBD2. The V gene's germline CDR1 is SGHTA and CDR2 FQGNSA. CDR3 length: 16 residues. V lost 3 bases and J lost 6; bases outside the gene matches: 9.

This clone was detected a few times. This chain uses TRBV18 with TRBJ1-2; perhaps TRBD1 as D (5 bases). The CDR3 has 15 residues. V lost 5 bases, J lost 2 bases, and 15 bases lay in between. The germline gives CDR1 KGHSH, CDR2 LQKENI. Written as DNA, the CDR3 is TGTGCCAGCTCAGCGCGCGGGGCCAACAACTATGGCTACACCTTC. It specifies CASSARGANNYGYTF.

The table lists this clone with a few counts. V and J are TRBV9 and TRBJ1-1, with D unresolved. This CDR3 has 14 amino acids. The germline gives CDR1 SGDLS, CDR2 YYNGEE. Trimming removed 3 bases at V and 2 bases at J, with 11 bases between. The DNA for the CDR3 is TGTGCCAGCAGCGCCTCAAGAACAAACACTGAAGCTTTCTTT. Translating gives CASSASRTNTEAFF.

The table lists this clone with a few counts. V usage is TRBV29-1 and J usage is TRBJ2-7, with no clear D. The V and J ends lost 4 bases and 0 bases respectively, with 10 bases between them. This CDR3 is 13 amino acids long. The germline V gene has CDR1 SQVTM and CDR2 ANQGSEA. CDR3 region: CSVAASSSYEQYF. The CDR3 region has the DNA TGCAGCGTTGCGGCCAGTAGCTCCTACGAGCAGTACTTC.

This clone turned up a few times. The chain recombines TRBV5-1 with TRBJ2-2; D may be TRBD1 (6 bases). Germline V gives CDR1 SGHRS, CDR2 YFSETQ. V gave up 2 bases and J gave up 2 bases, with 10 bases separating them. This CDR3 region has 15 residues. The CDR3 is CASSFQGQNTGELFF. CDR3 DNA sequence: TGCGCCAGCAGCTTTCAGGGACAAAACACCGGGGAGCTGTTTTTT.

CDR3 DNA sequence: TGCGCCAGCAGGGACAGGGGGCGCGAAGTGGAGCTGTTTTTT. This codes for CASRDRGREVELFF. The chain joins TRBV5-1 to TRBJ2-2; 11 positions agree with TRBD1. V lost 5 bases, J lost 10 bases, and 7 bases stayed unmatched. CDR1 is SGHRS, CDR2 YFSETQ, per germline. The CDR3 is 14 amino acids.

This clone was found a few times. J is TRBJ1-1 and V is TRBV19; tentative D call: TRBD1 (5 bases). CDR3 length equals 14 residues. The V gene's germline CDR1 is LNHDA and CDR2 SQIVND (reference sequence). Deletions cut 4 bases from V and 1 base from J, with 10 bases between. Here the CDR3 DNA reads TGTGCCAGTAGTAGTGACAGAACGAACACTGAAGCTTTCTTT. Translation: CASSSDRTNTEAFF.

V is TRBV11-1 and J is TRBJ1-6; unclear D gene. V was shortened by 1 base and J by 9 bases, with 10 bases between the two germline ends. The CDR3 sequence is 14 residues long. The V gene's germline CDR1 is SGHAT and CDR2 FQDESV (reference sequence). Written as DNA, the CDR3 is TGTGCCAGCAGCTTAGACGGAGCAGTTTCACCCCTCCACTTT. Amino acids: CASSLDGAVSPLHF.

The rearrangement links TRBV30 to TRBJ1-2; D unclear. The germline gives CDR1 GTSNPN, CDR2 SVGIG (reference sequence). This CDR3 is built from 14 residues. Trimming cost V 4 bases and J 0 bases, with 12 bases left between them. In DNA, the CDR3 is TGTGCCTGGACCAAGACGGAGTCTAACTATGGCTACACCTTC. This codes for CAWTKTESNYGYTF.

The chain links TRBV28 to TRBJ2-3; 9 nucleotides match TRBD1. The germline gives CDR1 MDHEN, CDR2 SYDVKM. This CDR3 region has 14 residues. V trimming: 6 bases; J trimming: 5 bases; junction bases outside the gene matches: 6. CDR3 coding DNA: TGTGCCAGCAGATTACAGGGGGCAGGAGATACGCAGTATTTT. The encoded protein is CASRLQGAGDTQYF.

This rearrangement joins TRBV7-8 to TRBJ1-2; D ambiguous. The CDR3 extends over 15 amino acids. In germline, CDR1 is SGHVS, CDR2 FQNEAQ. V was pared by 7 bases and J by 8 bases, with 23 bases between. CDR3 bases: TGTGCCAGCACCCTGAACCGGGATTTACTGAAGGGCTACACCTTC. This sequence encodes CASTLNRDLLKGYTF. The full variable domain, in which reference TRBV7-8 and TRBJ1-2 provide the parts outside the CDR3, is GAGVSQSPRYKVAKRGQDVALRCDPISGHVSLFWYQQALGQGPEFLTYFQNEAQLDKSGLPSDRFFAERPEGSVSTLKIQRTQQEDSAVYLCASTLNRDLLKGYTFGSGTRLTVV.

The J gene is TRBJ2-5, the V gene TRBV7-9; no definite D call. The CDR3 consists of 15 residues. Trimming took off 0 bases at V and 2 bases at J, with 10 bases between the two ends. Germline CDR1 and CDR2: SEHNR and FQNEAQ (reference sequence). CDR3 in DNA: TGTGCCAGCAGCTTAGCTAGAGTCTATCAAGAGACCCAGTACTTC. Amino acids: CASSLARVYQETQYF.

This clone was seen a few times. The chain recombines TRBV9 with TRBJ1-5; D is unclear. This CDR3 comprises 14 residues. Germline assignment: CDR1 SGDLS and CDR2 YYNGEE. The V end lost 4 bases, the J end lost 2 bases, and 10 bases lay between the germline ends. This CDR3 reads CASSRGGGNQPQHF. The CDR3 DNA sequence: TGTGCCAGCAGCCGGGGTGGAGGCAATCAGCCCCAGCATTTT.

This clone was observed a few times. In DNA, the CDR3 is TGTGCCAGCAGCTTATCCGGGCTAGAAGGGGCCAACGTCCTGACTTTC. Translating gives CASSLSGLEGANVLTF. This rearrangement joins TRBV11-1 to TRBJ2-6, with D unclear. The V gene's germline CDR1 is SGHAT and CDR2 FQDESV (reference sequence). The germline V and J ends were trimmed by 2 bases and 4 bases, with 12 bases remaining between them. This CDR3 contains 16 residues.

The chain joins TRBV4-2 to TRBJ2-7; tentatively, D is TRBD1 (6 bases). In germline, CDR1 is LGHNA, CDR2 YNFKEQ. The V and J ends lost 0 bases and 1 base respectively, with 10 bases between them. This CDR3 comprises 15 residues. The CDR3 spells CASSQEARGSYEQYF. In nucleotides, the CDR3 is TGTGCCAGCAGCCAAGAGGCCAGGGGATCCTACGAGCAGTACTTC.

The CDR3 DNA reads TGTGCCAGCAGTGAAGCTAAACAGGGGAAATGGGGCAATGAGCAGTTCTTC. This translates into CASSEAKQGKWGNEQFF. This chain links TRBV6-1 with TRBJ2-1; 7 positions agree with TRBD1. The CDR3 length is 17 residues. Germline CDR1 reads MNHNS; CDR2 reads SASEGT. After removal of 0 bases from V and 6 bases from J, the junction contained 11 bases not matched to a gene.